This is a list of T cell receptor beta chains from one sample in a study of CD8 T cells in ankylosing spondylitis. TCRdb reprocessed the 5' RACE reads via MiXCR and lists one record per CDR3 protein. The top ten hold more than 14% of the sample, which has a few hundred thousand distinct CDR3 sequences, 7% to 9% seen once. Sequencing was carried out using blood, either unsorted or a sorted T cell fraction (not recorded which). The receptors were sampled from a male donor with ankylosing spondylitis. Each CDR3 is given with its conserved first and last residue. Each record gives: D gene, clone size, J gene, V gene, CDR3 DNA, CDR3 protein. A D gene is named only where the DNA matches it firmly. Clone size is given for some rows only: seen once, a few or many times, or a class if the clone is expanded.

D gene: -
clone size: many
J gene: TRBJ1-5
V gene: TRBV10-3
CDR3 DNA: TGTGCCATCAGTGAGTTAGGTCAGCCCCAGCATTTT
CDR3 protein: CAISELGQPQHF

D gene: TRBD2
clone size: few
J gene: TRBJ2-1
V gene: TRBV20-1
CDR3 DNA: TGCAGTGCTAGGGGGACTAGCGGGAGTTGGAATGAGCAGTTCTTC
CDR3 protein: CSARGTSGSWNEQFF

D gene: -
clone size: many
J gene: TRBJ2-3
V gene: TRBV7-3
CDR3 DNA: TGTGCCAGCAGCGCGACCGGGACCAAGACAGATACGCAGTATTTT
CDR3 protein: CASSATGTKTDTQYF

D gene: TRBD1
clone size: few
J gene: TRBJ2-5
V gene: TRBV7-9
CDR3 DNA: TGTGCCAGCAGCTCGAGGACAGGGGGCGTGGAGACCCAGTACTTC
CDR3 protein: CASSSRTGGVETQYF

D gene: TRBD2
clone size: few
J gene: TRBJ2-2
V gene: TRBV4-2
CDR3 DNA: TGTGCCAGCAGCCATTCTAGCGGGAGAGGGGCCGGGGAGCTGTTTTTT
CDR3 protein: CASSHSSGRGAGELFF

D gene: -
clone size: few
J gene: TRBJ1-1
V gene: TRBV20-1
CDR3 DNA: TGCAGTGCTCTGGGAAACACTGAAGCTTTCTTT
CDR3 protein: CSALGNTEAFF

D gene: -
clone size: -
J gene: TRBJ2-5
V gene: TRBV5-1
CDR3 DNA: TGCGCCAGCAGCTTGGAGGGGGAGGAGACCCAGTACTTC
CDR3 protein: CASSLEGEETQYF

D gene: -
clone size: many
J gene: TRBJ1-1
V gene: TRBV18
CDR3 DNA: TGTGCCAGCTCACCTCTACAGGCCGCGAACACTGAAGCTTTCTTT
CDR3 protein: CASSPLQAANTEAFF

D gene: -
clone size: -
J gene: TRBJ2-7
V gene: TRBV6-2/TRBV6-3
CDR3 DNA: TGTGCCAGCAACAAGAACGGGGGTCCCTACGAGCAGTACTTC
CDR3 protein: CASNKNGGPYEQYF

D gene: -
clone size: few
J gene: TRBJ2-4
V gene: TRBV5-5
CDR3 DNA: TGTGCCAGCAGCTTAGCAGGAGAGGGAAACATTCAGTACTTC
CDR3 protein: CASSLAGEGNIQYF

D gene: -
clone size: -
J gene: TRBJ2-2
V gene: TRBV20-1
CDR3 DNA: TGCAGTGCGGCAAAAGACCCGGAGGCATATAATGGCGGGGAGCTGTTTTTT
CDR3 protein: CSAAKDPEAYNGGELFF

D gene: TRBD1
clone size: few
J gene: TRBJ1-5
V gene: TRBV20-1
CDR3 DNA: TGCAGTGCGAACAGGGGAAATCAGCCCCAGCATTTT
CDR3 protein: CSANRGNQPQHF

D gene: -
clone size: -
J gene: TRBJ1-2
V gene: TRBV4-3
CDR3 DNA: TGCGCCAGCAGCCAAGATCCAACAGGCGACGGGAACTATGGCTACACCTTC
CDR3 protein: CASSQDPTGDGNYGYTF

D gene: -
clone size: many
J gene: TRBJ2-5
V gene: TRBV28
CDR3 DNA: TGTGCCAGCAGGCTACAGGGTCAAGAGACCCAGTACTTC
CDR3 protein: CASRLQGQETQYF

D gene: -
clone size: -
J gene: TRBJ2-1
V gene: TRBV14
CDR3 DNA: TGTGCCAGCAGCCAAGTAGGGACACTTTACAATGAGCAGTTCTTC
CDR3 protein: CASSQVGTLYNEQFF

D gene: -
clone size: -
J gene: TRBJ2-2
V gene: TRBV2
CDR3 DNA: TGTGCCAGCAGTGACCCCGGGGAGCTGTTTTTT
CDR3 protein: CASSDPGELFF

D gene: TRBD1
clone size: -
J gene: TRBJ2-1
V gene: TRBV27
CDR3 DNA: TGTGCCAGCAGTTCTAACAGGGGGCCCTACAATGAGCAGTTCTTC
CDR3 protein: CASSSNRGPYNEQFF

D gene: TRBD1
clone size: many
J gene: TRBJ1-2
V gene: TRBV12-3/TRBV12-4
CDR3 DNA: TGTGCCAGCAGTTTAGAGGGGACAGGCGACAGCTATGGCTACACCTTC
CDR3 protein: CASSLEGTGDSYGYTF

D gene: TRBD1
clone size: many
J gene: TRBJ2-7
V gene: TRBV4-1
CDR3 DNA: TGCGCCAGCAGCCAAGGCCGAGGGGGCGGCTACGAGCAGTACTTC
CDR3 protein: CASSQGRGGGYEQYF

D gene: -
clone size: -
J gene: TRBJ1-5
V gene: TRBV5-1
CDR3 DNA: TGCGCCAGCAGCCCAGAGGGTAGGGGTGGGCAGCCCCAGCATTTT
CDR3 protein: CASSPEGRGGQPQHF

D gene: -
clone size: -
J gene: TRBJ2-1
V gene: TRBV7-8
CDR3 DNA: TGTGCCAGCAGCTTAGGCAAGAGTAGCTGGTCCATAACAGACAATGAGCAGTTCTTC
CDR3 protein: CASSLGKSSWSITDNEQFF

D gene: -
clone size: few
J gene: TRBJ1-1
V gene: TRBV6-1
CDR3 DNA: TGTGCCAGCACCCGAGGGGGAGGGCTGGGGGGCACTGAAGCTTTCTTT
CDR3 protein: CASTRGGGLGGTEAFF

D gene: -
clone size: -
J gene: TRBJ2-1
V gene: TRBV7-3
CDR3 DNA: TGTGCCAGCAGCCCCCTCGGGGGCTACAATGAGCAGTTCTTC
CDR3 protein: CASSPLGGYNEQFF